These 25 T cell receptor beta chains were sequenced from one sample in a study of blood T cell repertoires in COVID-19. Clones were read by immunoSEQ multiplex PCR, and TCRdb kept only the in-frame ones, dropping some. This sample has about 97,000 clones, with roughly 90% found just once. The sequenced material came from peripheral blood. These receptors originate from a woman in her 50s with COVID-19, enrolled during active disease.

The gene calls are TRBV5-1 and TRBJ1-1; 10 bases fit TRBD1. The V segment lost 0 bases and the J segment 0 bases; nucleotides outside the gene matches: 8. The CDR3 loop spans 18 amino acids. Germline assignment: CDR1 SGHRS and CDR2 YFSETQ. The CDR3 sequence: CASSLEPGQGDMNTEAFF. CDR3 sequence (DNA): TGCGCCAGCAGCTTGGAACCTGGACAGGGGGACATGAACACTGAAGCTTTCTTT.

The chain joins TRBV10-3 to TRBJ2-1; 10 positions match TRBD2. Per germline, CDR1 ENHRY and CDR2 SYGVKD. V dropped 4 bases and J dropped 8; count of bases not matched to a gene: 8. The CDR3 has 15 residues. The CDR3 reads CAISAASGGRDEQFF. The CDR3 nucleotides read TGTGCCATCAGTGCGGCTAGCGGGGGAAGAGATGAGCAGTTCTTC.

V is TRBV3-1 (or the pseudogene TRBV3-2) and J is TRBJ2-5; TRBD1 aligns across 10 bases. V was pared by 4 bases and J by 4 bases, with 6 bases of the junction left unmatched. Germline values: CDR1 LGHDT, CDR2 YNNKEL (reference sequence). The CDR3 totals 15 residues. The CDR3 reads CASSPPTGGPETQYF. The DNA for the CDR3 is TGTGCCAGCAGCCCGCCGACAGGGGGCCCAGAGACCCAGTACTTC.

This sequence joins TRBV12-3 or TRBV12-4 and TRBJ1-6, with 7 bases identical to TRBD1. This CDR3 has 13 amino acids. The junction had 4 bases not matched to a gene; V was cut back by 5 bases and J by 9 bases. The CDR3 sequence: CASSGQVGSPLHF. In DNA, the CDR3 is TGTGCCAGCAGTGGACAGGTCGGTTCACCCCTCCACTTT.

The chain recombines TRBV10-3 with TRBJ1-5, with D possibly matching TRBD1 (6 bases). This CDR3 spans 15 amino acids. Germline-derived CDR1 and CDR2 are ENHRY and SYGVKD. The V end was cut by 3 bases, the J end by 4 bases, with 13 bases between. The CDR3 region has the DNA TGTGCCATCAGTGACCTAGGGGGAACAAATCAGCCCCAGCATTTT. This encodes CAISDLGGTNQPQHF.

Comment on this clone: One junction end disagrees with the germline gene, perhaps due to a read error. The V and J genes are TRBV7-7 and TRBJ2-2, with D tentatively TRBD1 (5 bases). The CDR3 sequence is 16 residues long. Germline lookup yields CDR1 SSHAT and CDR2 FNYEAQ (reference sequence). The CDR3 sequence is CASSSSQAQGTGELFF. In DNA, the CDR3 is TGTGCTAGCAGCTCCTCACAGGCCCAAGGCACCGGGGAGCTGTTTTTT.

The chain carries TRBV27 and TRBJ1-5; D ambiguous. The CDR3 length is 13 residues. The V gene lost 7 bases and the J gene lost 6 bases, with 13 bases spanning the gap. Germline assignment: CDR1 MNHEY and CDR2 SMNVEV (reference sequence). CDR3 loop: CASKDAGSQPQHF. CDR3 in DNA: TGTGCCAGCAAAGATGCCGGGAGTCAGCCCCAGCATTTT.

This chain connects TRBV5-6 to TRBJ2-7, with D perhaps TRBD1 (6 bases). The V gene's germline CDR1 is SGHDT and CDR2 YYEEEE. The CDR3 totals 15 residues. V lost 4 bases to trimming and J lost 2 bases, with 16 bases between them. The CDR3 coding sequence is TGTGCCAGCAGCCGTCTTACAGGGAACCCCTACGAGCAGTACTTC. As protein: CASSRLTGNPYEQYF. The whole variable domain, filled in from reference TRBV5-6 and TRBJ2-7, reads DAGVTQSPTHLIKTRGQQVTLRCSPKSGHDTVSWYQQALGQGPQFIFQYYEEEERQRGNFPDRFSGHQFPNYSSELNVNALLLGDSALYLCASSRLTGNPYEQYFGPGTRLTVT.

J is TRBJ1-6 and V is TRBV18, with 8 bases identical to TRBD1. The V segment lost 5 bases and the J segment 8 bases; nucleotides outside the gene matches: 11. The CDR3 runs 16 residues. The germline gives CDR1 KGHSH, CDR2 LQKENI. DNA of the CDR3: TGTGCCAGCTCATCCTTACAGGGGGTCGGGGATTCACCCCTCCACTTT. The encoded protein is CASSSLQGVGDSPLHF.

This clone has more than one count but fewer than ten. CDR3 DNA sequence: TGTGCCTGGAGTACCGGGACAGGTCGACGGTACTTC. Its protein product is CAWSTGTGRRYF. The V gene is TRBV30, the J gene TRBJ2-7; 8 bases are shared with TRBD1. The CDR3 consists of 12 residues. V gave up 2 bases and J gave up 12 bases; unmatched junction bases: 9. Looked up from germline, CDR1 is GTSNPN and CDR2 is SVGIG (reference sequence).

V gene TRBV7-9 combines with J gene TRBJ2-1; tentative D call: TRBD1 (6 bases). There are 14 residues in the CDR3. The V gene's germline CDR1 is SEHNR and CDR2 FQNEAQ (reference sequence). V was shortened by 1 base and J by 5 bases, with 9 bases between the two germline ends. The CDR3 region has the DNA TGTGCCAGCAGCTTAGGGACAGTACACAATGAGCAGTTCTTC. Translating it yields CASSLGTVHNEQFF.

CDR3 coding DNA: TGCAGCGTCACCCCCGGGACAGGGATGGACGAGCAGTACTTC. Translation gives CSVTPGTGMDEQYF. The chain links TRBV29-1 to TRBJ2-7; TRBD1 matches at 9 bases. Germline V gene data show CDR1 as SQVTM and CDR2 as ANQGSEA. This CDR3 contains 14 residues. V gave up 6 bases and J gave up 5 bases; unmatched junction bases: 11.

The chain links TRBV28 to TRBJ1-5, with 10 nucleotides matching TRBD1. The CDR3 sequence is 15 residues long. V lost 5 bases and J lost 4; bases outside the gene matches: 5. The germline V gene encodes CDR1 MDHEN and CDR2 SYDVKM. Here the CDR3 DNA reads TGTGCCAGCAGTCCGCCGGGACAGGGGAATCAGCCCCAGCATTTT. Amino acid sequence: CASSPPGQGNQPQHF.

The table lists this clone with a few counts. Written as DNA, the CDR3 is TGTGCCAGCAGCCAACGTAGCGGGGTCTACGAGCAGTACTTC. It translates to CASSQRSGVYEQYF. V usage is TRBV4-2 and J usage is TRBJ2-7; the match to TRBD2 covers 8 bases. The CDR3 length is 14 residues. Germline CDR1 LGHNA, CDR2 YNFKEQ. Trimming removed 2 bases from V and 3 bases from J; junction bases left unmatched: 3.

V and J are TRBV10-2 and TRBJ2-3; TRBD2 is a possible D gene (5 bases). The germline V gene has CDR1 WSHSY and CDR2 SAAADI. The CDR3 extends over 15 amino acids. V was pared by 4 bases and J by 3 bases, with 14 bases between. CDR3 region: CASSVGSGQTDTQYF. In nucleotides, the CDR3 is TGCGCCAGCAGTGTTGGCAGCGGCCAGACAGATACGCAGTATTTT.

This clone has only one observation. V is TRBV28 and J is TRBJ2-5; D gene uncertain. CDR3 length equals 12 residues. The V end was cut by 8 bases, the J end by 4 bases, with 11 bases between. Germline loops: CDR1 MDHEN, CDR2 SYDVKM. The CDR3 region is CASGQTPETQYF. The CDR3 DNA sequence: TGTGCCAGCGGGCAGACCCCAGAGACCCAGTACTTC.

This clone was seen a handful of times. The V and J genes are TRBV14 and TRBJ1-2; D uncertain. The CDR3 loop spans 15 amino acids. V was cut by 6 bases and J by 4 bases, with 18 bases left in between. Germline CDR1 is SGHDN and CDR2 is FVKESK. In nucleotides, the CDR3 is TGTGCCAGCAGTCCGGGGTCGACGGTCCTCTATGGCTACACCTTC. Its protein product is CASSPGSTVLYGYTF.

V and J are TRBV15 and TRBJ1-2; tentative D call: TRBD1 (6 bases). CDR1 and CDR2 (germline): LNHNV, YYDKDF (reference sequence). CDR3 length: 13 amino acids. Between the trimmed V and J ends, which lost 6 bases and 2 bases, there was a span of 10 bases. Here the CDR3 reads CATRETGNYGYTF. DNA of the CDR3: TGTGCCACCAGAGAAACAGGGAACTATGGCTACACCTTC.

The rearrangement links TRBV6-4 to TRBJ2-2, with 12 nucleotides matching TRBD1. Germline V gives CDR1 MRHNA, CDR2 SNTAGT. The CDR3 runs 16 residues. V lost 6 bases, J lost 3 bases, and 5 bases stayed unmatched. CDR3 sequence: CASRTGTGGDTGELFF. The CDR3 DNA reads TGTGCCAGCAGAACCGGGACAGGGGGCGACACCGGGGAGCTGTTTTTT.

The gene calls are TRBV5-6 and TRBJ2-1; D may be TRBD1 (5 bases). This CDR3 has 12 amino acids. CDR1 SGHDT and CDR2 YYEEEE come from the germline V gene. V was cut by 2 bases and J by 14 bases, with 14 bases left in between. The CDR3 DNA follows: TGTGCCAGCAGCTTAATGGGGCAGGTTAAGTTCTTC. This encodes CASSLMGQVKFF.

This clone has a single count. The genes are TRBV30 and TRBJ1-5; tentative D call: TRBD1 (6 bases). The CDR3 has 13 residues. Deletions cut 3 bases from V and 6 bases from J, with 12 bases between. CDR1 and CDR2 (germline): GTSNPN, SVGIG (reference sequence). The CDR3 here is CAWSQGWGQPQHF. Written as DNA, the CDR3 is TGTGCCTGGAGCCAGGGGTGGGGTCAGCCCCAGCATTTT.

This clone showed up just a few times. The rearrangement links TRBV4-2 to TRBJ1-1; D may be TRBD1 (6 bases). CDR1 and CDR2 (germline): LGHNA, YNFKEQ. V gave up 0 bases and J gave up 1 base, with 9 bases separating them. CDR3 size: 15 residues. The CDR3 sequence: CASSQDGGQNTEAFF. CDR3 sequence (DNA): TGTGCCAGCAGCCAAGACGGGGGGCAGAACACTGAAGCTTTCTTT.

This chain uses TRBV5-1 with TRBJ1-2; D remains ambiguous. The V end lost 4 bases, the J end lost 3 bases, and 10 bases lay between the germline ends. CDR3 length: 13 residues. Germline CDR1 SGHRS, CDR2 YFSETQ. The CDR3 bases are TGCGCCAGCAGCCCTAGTTTGGACTATGGCTACACCTTC. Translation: CASSPSLDYGYTF.

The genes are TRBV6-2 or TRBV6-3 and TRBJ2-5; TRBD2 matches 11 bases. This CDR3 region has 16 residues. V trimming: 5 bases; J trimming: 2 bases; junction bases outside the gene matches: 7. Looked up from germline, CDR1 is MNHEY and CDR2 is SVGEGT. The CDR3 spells CASSALAGGVQETQYF. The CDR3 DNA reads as TGTGCCAGCAGTGCCCTAGCGGGGGGCGTACAAGAGACCCAGTACTTC.

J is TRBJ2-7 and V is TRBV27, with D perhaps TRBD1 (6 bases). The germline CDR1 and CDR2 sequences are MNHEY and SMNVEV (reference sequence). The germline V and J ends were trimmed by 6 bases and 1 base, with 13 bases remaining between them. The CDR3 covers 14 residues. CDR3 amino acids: CASRGAGHSYEQYF. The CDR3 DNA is TGTGCCAGCAGGGGGGCAGGTCATTCCTACGAGCAGTACTTC.